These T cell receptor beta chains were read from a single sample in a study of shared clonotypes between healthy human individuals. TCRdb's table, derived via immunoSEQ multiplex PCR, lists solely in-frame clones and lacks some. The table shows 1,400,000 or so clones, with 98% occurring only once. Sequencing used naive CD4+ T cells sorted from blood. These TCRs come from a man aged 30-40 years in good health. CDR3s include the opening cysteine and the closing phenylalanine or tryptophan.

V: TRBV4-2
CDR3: CASSQERVSHEQYF

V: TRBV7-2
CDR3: CASSLVGGTDTQYF

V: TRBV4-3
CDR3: CASSSPSGDRAYGYTF

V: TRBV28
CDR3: CASSPQPNTEAFF

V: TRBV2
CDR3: CASSPWTSRSDTQYF

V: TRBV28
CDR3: CASSPTTVSYEQYF

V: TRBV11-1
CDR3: CASSLPGLRWYQETQYF

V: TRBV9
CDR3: CASSGDPVGTQYF

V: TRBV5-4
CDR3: CASSRGRGGSDTEAFF

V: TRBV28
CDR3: CASSFSSGGINNEQFF

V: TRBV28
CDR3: CASRTSASAYEQYF

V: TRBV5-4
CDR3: CASSPARGFRSNEKLFF

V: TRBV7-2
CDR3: CASSFQGNGELFF

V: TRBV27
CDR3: CASSLVGNWETQYF

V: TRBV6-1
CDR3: CASSESGQGMNTEAFF

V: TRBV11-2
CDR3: CASSLDRGAFF